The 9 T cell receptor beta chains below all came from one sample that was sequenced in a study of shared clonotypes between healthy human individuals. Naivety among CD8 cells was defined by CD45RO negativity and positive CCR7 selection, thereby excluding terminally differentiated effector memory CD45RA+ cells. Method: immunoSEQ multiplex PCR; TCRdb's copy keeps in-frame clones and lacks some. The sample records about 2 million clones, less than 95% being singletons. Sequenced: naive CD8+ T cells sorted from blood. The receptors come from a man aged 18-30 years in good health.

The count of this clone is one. The CDR3 bases are TGCAGCGTGGACAATCTAGCGGGGGGGCTCGAGACCCAGTACTTC. Its translation is CSVDNLAGGLETQYF. This rearrangement joins TRBV29-1 to TRBJ2-5; 12 nucleotides agree with TRBD2. Per germline, CDR1 SQVTM and CDR2 ANQGSEA. The CDR3 contains 15 residues. The V segment lost 6 bases and the J segment 5 bases; nucleotides outside the gene matches: 10.

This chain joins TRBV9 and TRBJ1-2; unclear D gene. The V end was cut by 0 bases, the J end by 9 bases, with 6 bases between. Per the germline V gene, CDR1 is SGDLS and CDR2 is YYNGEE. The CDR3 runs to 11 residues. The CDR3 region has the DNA TGTGCCAGCAGCGTAGATTTGCGCTACACCTTC. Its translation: CASSVDLRYTF.

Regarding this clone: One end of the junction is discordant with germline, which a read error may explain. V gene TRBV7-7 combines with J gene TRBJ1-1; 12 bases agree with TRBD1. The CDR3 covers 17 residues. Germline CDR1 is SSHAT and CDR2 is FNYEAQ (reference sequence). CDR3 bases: TGTGCTAGCAGACCTATGCCGGGACAGGGGGCGACCACTGAAGCTTTCTTT. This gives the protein CASRPMPGQGATTEAFF.

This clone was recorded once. The CDR3 here is CASRPQGTSYNEQFF. The CDR3 DNA is TGTGCCAGCAGACCTCAGGGGACTTCCTACAATGAGCAGTTCTTC. This chain links TRBV28 with TRBJ2-1; D assignment may be TRBD1 or TRBD2 (6 bases each). V lost 6 bases and J lost 1, with 13 bases in between. The CDR3 is 15 residues long. The V gene's germline CDR1 is MDHEN and CDR2 SYDVKM.

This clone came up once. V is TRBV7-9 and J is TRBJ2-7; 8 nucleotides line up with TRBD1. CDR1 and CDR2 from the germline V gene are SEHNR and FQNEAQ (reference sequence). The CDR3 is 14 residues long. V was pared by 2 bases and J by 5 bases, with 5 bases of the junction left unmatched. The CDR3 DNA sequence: TGTGCCAGCAGCTTATCAGGACAGGGAGACGAGCAGTACTTC. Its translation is CASSLSGQGDEQYF.

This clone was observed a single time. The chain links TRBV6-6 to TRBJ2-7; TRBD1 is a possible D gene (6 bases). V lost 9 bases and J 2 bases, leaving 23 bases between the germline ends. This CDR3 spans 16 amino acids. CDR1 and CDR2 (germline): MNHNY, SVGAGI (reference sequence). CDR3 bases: TGTGCCAGGGCTGACAGGCGGTATTCCCAAGCCTACGAGCAGTACTTC. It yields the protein CARADRRYSQAYEQYF.

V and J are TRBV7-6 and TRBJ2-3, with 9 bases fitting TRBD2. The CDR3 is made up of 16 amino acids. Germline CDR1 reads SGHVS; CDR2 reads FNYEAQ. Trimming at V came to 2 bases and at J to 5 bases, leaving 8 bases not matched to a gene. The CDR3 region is CASSLMASGAEDTQYF. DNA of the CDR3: TGTGCCAGCAGCTTAATGGCTAGCGGGGCGGAAGATACGCAGTATTTT.

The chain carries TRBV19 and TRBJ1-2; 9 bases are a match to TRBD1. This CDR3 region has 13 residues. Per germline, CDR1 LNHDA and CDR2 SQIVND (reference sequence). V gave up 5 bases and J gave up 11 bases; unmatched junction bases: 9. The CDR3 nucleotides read TGTGCCAGTAGTTGGGGACAGGGCGGGGCGTACACCTTC. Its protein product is CASSWGQGGAYTF.

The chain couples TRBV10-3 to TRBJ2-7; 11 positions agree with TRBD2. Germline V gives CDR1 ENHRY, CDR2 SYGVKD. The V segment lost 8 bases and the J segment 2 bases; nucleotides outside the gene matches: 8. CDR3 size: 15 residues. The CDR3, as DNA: TGTGCCATCCGCGCTAGCGGGGGGCAAGCCTACGAGCAGTACTTC. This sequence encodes CAIRASGGQAYEQYF.